This entry lists 21 T cell receptor beta chains sequenced from one sample in a study of cytomegalovirus exposure and HLA in healthy donors. Method: immunoSEQ multiplex PCR; TCRdb's copy keeps in-frame clones and lacks some. The table records approximately 120,000 clones, roughly 89% of them present only once. Sequencing used PBMCs. The source is a young woman in good health and CMV-seronegative.

The chain carries TRBV5-1 and TRBJ1-1, with D unclear. In germline, CDR1 is SGHRS, CDR2 YFSETQ. This CDR3 region has 14 residues. Deletions cut 0 bases from V and 1 base from J, with 7 bases between. CDR3 sequence (DNA): TGCGCCAGCAGCTTGGCGCGTCAGAACACTGAAGCTTTCTTT. Translating gives CASSLARQNTEAFF.

V and J are TRBV4-1 and TRBJ1-5, with a possible D match to TRBD1 (6 bases). Trimming pared 5 bases from V and 3 bases from J, leaving 17 bases between. The germline V gene has CDR1 MGHRA and CDR2 YSYEKL. This CDR3 is 16 amino acids long. CDR3 in DNA: TGCGCCAGCAGCAAATGGGGGGGGCAGAACAATCAGCCCCAGCATTTT. Encoded protein: CASSKWGGQNNQPQHF.

The rearrangement joins TRBV11-2 to TRBJ2-1; TRBD2 is a possible D gene (6 bases). Germline V CDR1 and CDR2: SGHAT, FQNNGV. Trimming stripped 3 bases from V and 4 bases from J, with 16 bases between. The CDR3 sequence is 16 residues long. For the CDR3, the DNA is TGTGCCAGCAGCTTTGTTTGGGGACTTAAGTACAATGAGCAGTTCTTC. It yields the protein CASSFVWGLKYNEQFF.

V usage is TRBV19 and J usage is TRBJ1-4; D unclear. The V gene's germline CDR1 is LNHDA and CDR2 SQIVND (reference sequence). CDR3 length: 15 residues. Between the trimmed V and J ends, which lost 5 bases and 0 bases, there was a span of 10 bases. Here the CDR3 DNA reads TGTGCCAGTAGTCCTACAGCTCCAACTAATGAAAAACTGTTTTTT. Protein product: CASSPTAPTNEKLFF. Using reference TRBV19 and TRBJ1-4 for the parts outside the CDR3, the full variable domain is DGGITQSPKYLFRKEGQNVTLSCEQNLNHDAMYWYRQDPGQGLRLIYYSQIVNDFQKGDIAEGYSVSREKKESFPLTVTSAQKNPTAFYLCASSPTAPTNEKLFFGSGTQLSVL.

This clone has more than one count but fewer than ten. The V gene is TRBV6-6, the J gene TRBJ1-2, with 8 bases fitting TRBD1. Trimming removed 0 bases from V and 6 bases from J; junction bases left unmatched: 3. The CDR3 is 14 residues long. CDR1 is MNHNY, CDR2 SVGAGI, per germline (reference sequence). CDR3 loop: CASSYSAGGDGYTF. The CDR3, as DNA: TGTGCCAGCAGTTACTCAGCAGGGGGCGATGGCTACACCTTC.

The table lists this clone with a few counts. This rearrangement joins TRBV11-2 to TRBJ2-7; 9 bases are shared with TRBD1. The CDR3 runs 16 residues. CDR1 and CDR2 (germline): SGHAT, FQNNGV. Losses at the gene ends were 1 base for V and 3 bases for J; bases not matched to a gene: 7. The DNA of the CDR3 is TGTGCCAGCAGCTTAGTGACCGGGACAGGGTACTACGAGCAGTACTTC. Translated, it gives CASSLVTGTGYYEQYF.

The V gene is TRBV18, the J gene TRBJ2-1, with 12 bases fitting TRBD2. V shed 0 bases and J 8 bases; nucleotides not matched to a gene: 5. The CDR3 spans 16 residues. The germline V gene has CDR1 KGHSH and CDR2 LQKENI. The chain's CDR3 is CASSPPSLAGGDEQFF. In DNA, the CDR3 is TGTGCCAGCTCACCACCGTCTCTAGCGGGGGGGGATGAGCAGTTCTTC.

Here the CDR3 DNA reads TGTGCCAGCAGTTACTCGAGTGCTAGCGGCTCCTACGAGCAGTACTTC. Translated: CASSYSSASGSYEQYF. The V call is TRBV6-5, the J call TRBJ2-7, with TRBD2 identical over 7 bases. V lost 0 bases and J lost 0; bases outside the gene matches: 5. Germline CDR1 reads MNHEY; CDR2 reads SVGAGI. The CDR3 contains 16 residues.

Details on this clone: No DNA is shown, since the ends of the CDR3 on it are uncertain; the CDR3 is the one TCRdb lists. The rearrangement uses TRBV21-1 and TRBJ1-5; the D call TRBD1 from the table was never checked on the DNA. TRBV21-1 is a pseudogene. The CDR3 numbers 19 amino acids, ends counted. The chain's CDR3 is CASTFGQGARVRRNQPQHF.

J is TRBJ1-5 and V is TRBV10-2, with D tentatively TRBD1 (6 bases). V was cut by 0 bases and J by 1 base, with 7 bases left in between. Germline V gene data show CDR1 as WSHSY and CDR2 as SAAADI. The CDR3 loop spans 15 amino acids. Here the CDR3 reads CASSESDRSNQPQHF. The CDR3 DNA is TGCGCCAGCAGTGAGTCAGACAGGAGCAATCAGCCCCAGCATTTT.

V is TRBV5-1 and J is TRBJ1-4; possibly TRBD1 for D (5 bases). The CDR3 runs to 15 residues. The V end was cut by 5 bases, the J end by 5 bases, with 16 bases between. CDR1 and CDR2 from the germline V gene are SGHRS and YFSETQ. The CDR3 bases are TGCGCCAGCAGGGACCCGACAGCCGGAAATGAAAAACTGTTTTTT. This translates into CASRDPTAGNEKLFF.

The rearrangement uses TRBV4-1 and TRBJ2-1; D is unclear. In germline, CDR1 is MGHRA, CDR2 YSYEKL. The CDR3 spans 15 residues. V was shortened by 0 bases and J by 0 bases, with 6 bases between the two germline ends. In DNA, the CDR3 is TGCGCCAGCAGCCAAGACGTAGACTCCTACAATGAGCAGTTCTTC. Protein product: CASSQDVDSYNEQFF.

The chain links TRBV2 to TRBJ1-3; the D is unclear. Per the germline V gene, CDR1 is SNHLY and CDR2 is FYNNEI. This CDR3 is built from 11 residues. The ends were cut back, 3 bases at V and 9 bases at J, with 6 bases in the middle. CDR3 nucleotide sequence: TGTGCCAGCAGTGACGGTGCCACCATATATTTT. This gives the protein CASSDGATIYF.

The chain carries TRBV11-3 and TRBJ2-5; D is unclear. Trimming took off 0 bases at V and 5 bases at J, with 7 bases between the two ends. The length of the CDR3 is 13 residues. Germline loops: CDR1 SGHNT, CDR2 YENEEA. The CDR3 loop reads CASSLDEAETQYF. The CDR3 DNA reads TGTGCCAGCAGCTTAGATGAGGCGGAGACCCAGTACTTC.

The chain combines TRBV7-9 with TRBJ2-7; 8 nucleotides agree with TRBD1. J lost 6 bases, V lost 5 bases, and 15 bases had no gene match. Germline CDR1 is SEHNR and CDR2 is FQNEAQ (reference sequence). The CDR3 covers 16 residues. Here the CDR3 reads CASSPPTTGVLLEQYF. Here the CDR3 DNA reads TGTGCCAGCAGCCCACCTACGACAGGGGTTCTTCTCGAGCAGTACTTC.

The CDR3 DNA is TGTGCCAGCAGCTCCACCGGGACAGGGGCCTACGAGCAGTACTTC. This translates into CASSSTGTGAYEQYF. The chain combines TRBV7-6 with TRBJ2-7; 10 bases line up with TRBD1. Trimming took 4 bases from V and 2 from J; bases not matched to a gene: 5. The germline CDR1 and CDR2 sequences are SGHVS and FNYEAQ. CDR3 length: 15 amino acids.

The chain uses TRBV11-3 and TRBJ2-2, with 9 bases identical to TRBD2. Germline V lookup: CDR1 SGHNT, CDR2 YENEEA. The CDR3 length is 17 residues. Trimming at V came to 0 bases and at J to 6 bases, leaving 8 bases not matched to a gene. CDR3 loop: CASSLDLILAGSGELFF. DNA of the CDR3: TGTGCCAGCAGCTTAGATCTGATCCTAGCGGGATCCGGGGAGCTGTTTTTT.

V gene TRBV9 combines with J gene TRBJ2-1, with TRBD1 matching over 7 bases. Looked up from germline, CDR1 is SGDLS and CDR2 is YYNGEE. The ends lost 4 bases at V and 9 bases at J; junction bases unmatched: 1. The CDR3 is made up of 11 amino acids. The CDR3 DNA follows: TGTGCCAGCAGCCCAGGGGGTGAGCAGTTCTTC. Protein sequence: CASSPGGEQFF. Looking up the rest from reference TRBV9 and TRBJ2-1 gives the full variable domain: DSGVTQTPKHLITATGQRVTLRCSPRSGDLSVYWYQQSLDQGLQFLIQYYNGEERAKGNILERFSAQQFPDLHSELNLSSLELGDSALYFCASSPGGEQFFGPGTRLTVL.

The gene calls are TRBV19 and TRBJ1-6; 9 bases agree with TRBD1. V lost 6 bases, J lost 9 bases, and 9 bases stayed unmatched. Per the germline V gene, CDR1 is LNHDA and CDR2 is SQIVND (reference sequence). The CDR3 length is 15 residues. In DNA, the CDR3 is TGTGCCAGTAGCGGGACAGGGACGAGGGGTTCACCCCTCCACTTT. Translating gives CASSGTGTRGSPLHF.

This sequence joins TRBV28 and TRBJ1-2, with a possible D match to TRBD1 (5 bases). V was pared by 4 bases and J by 4 bases, with 25 bases between. The CDR3 is 18 amino acids. Germline V gene lookup returns CDR1 MDHEN and CDR2 SYDVKM. The CDR3 nucleotides are TGTGCCAGCAGTTCCTCTGGGGGGGGTCCCACCCCACCCTATGGCTACACCTTC. Translating it yields CASSSSGGGPTPPYGYTF.

The rearrangement links TRBV5-6 to TRBJ2-7; no clear D gene. V lost 5 bases to trimming and J lost 4 bases, with 16 bases between them. This CDR3 is built from 14 residues. Looked up from germline, CDR1 is SGHDT and CDR2 is YYEEEE. The CDR3 DNA reads TGTGCCAGCAGTGTATCAGGTTACGGATACGAGCAGTACTTC. Translating gives CASSVSGYGYEQYF.